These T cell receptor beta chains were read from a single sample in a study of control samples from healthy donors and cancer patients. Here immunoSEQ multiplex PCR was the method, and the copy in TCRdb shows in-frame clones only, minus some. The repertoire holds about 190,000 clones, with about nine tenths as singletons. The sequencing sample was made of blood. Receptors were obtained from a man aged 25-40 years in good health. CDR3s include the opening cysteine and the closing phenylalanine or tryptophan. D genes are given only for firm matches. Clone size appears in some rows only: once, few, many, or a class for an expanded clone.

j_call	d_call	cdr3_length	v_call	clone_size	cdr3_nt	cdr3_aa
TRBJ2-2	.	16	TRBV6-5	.	TGTGCCAGCAGTTACTCGGAGGGGGAGAACACCGGGGAGCTGTTTTTT	CASSYSEGENTGELFF
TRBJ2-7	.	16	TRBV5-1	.	TGCGCCAGCAGCTTGGTTTCCGGCGGGGCTGTCTACGAGCAGTACTTC	CASSLVSGGAVYEQYF
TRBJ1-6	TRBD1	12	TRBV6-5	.	TGTGCCAGCGGGACAGGGAATTCACCCCTCCACTTT	CASGTGNSPLHF
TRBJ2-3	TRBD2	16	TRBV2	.	TGTGCCAGCAGTGAAATGGCGGGGGGGCGGACAGATACGCAGTATTTT	CASSEMAGGRTDTQYF
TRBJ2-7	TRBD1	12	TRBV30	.	TGTGCCGGGACAGGGGTGGGCTACGAGCAGTACTTC	CAGTGVGYEQYF
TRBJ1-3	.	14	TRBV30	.	TGTGCCTGGAGCTGGGGGAGTTTCGGAAACACCATATATTTT	CAWSWGSFGNTIYF
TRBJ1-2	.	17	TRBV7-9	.	TGTGCCAGCAGCTCAGGCTCCTCACAGGGTGCTAACTATGGCTACACCTTC	CASSSGSSQGANYGYTF
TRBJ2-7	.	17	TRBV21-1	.	TGTGCCAGCAGCAAAAACTCCAAAGTTAGGCAGGGAGGCGAGCAGTACTTC	CASSKNSKVRQGGEQYF
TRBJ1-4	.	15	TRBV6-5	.	TGTGCCAGCAAAGAAGGCCGGGACGGTAATGAAAAACTGTTTTTT	CASKEGRDGNEKLFF
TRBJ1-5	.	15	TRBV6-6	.	TGTGCCAGCAGTCCAGGGACGGGAAGGTATCAGCCCCAGCATTTT	CASSPGTGRYQPQHF
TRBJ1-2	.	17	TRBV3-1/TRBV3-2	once	TGTGCCAGCAGCCAAGGGAGACAGGCATTAAGGAGCGATGGCTACACCTTC	CASSQGRQALRSDGYTF
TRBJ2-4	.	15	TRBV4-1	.	TGCGCCAGCAGCCAAGGTCAAGGTCCCCGCGCGATTCAGTACTTC	CASSQGQGPRAIQYF
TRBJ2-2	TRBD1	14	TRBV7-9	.	TGTGCCAGCAGCGGGACAGTAAACACCGGGGAGCTGTTTTTT	CASSGTVNTGELFF
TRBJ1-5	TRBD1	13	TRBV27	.	TGTGCCAGTGGACAGGGCGGGGGTCAGCCCCAGCATTTT	CASGQGGGQPQHF